This passage covers 2 T cell receptor beta chains from one sample sequenced in a study of regulatory T cells in long-lasting Graves disease. Time point reported: newly diagnosed GD, antithyroid drugs for less than 3 months. TCR sequences were obtained from RNA taken from PBMCs. Arm-PCR of CDR3 regions and iRepertoire HTBI primers were used to build TCR beta libraries. A single record per CDR3 protein comes from TCRdb applying MiXCR to the multiplex PCR reads. Of 580,000 or so distinct CDR3 sequences in the sample, roughly a sixth were seen once. These data also formed part of another study, on T cells in Graves' hyperthyroidism and ophthalmopathy.

The sample here was peripheral blood mononuclear cells (PBMCs), taken at new diagnosis, from a patient treated with antithyroid drugs. Receptors originate from a man between 18 and 29 years old with Graves disease.

CDR3 coding DNA: TGTGCCAGCAGCTCCACGACAGCCAAAAACATTCAGTACTTC. Amino acid sequence: CASSSTTAKNIQYF. J is TRBJ2-4 and V is TRBV7-9, with D uncertain. The ends were cut back, 4 bases at V and 0 bases at J, with 7 bases in the middle. This CDR3 region has 14 residues. Looked up from germline, CDR1 is SEHNR and CDR2 is FQNEAQ (reference sequence).

This clonotype was counted between two and nine times. This chain connects TRBV3-1 to TRBJ2-7, with D tentatively TRBD1 or TRBD2 (6 bases each). Germline assignment: CDR1 LGHDT and CDR2 YNNKEL (reference sequence). The V end was cut by 1 base, the J end by 5 bases, with 15 bases between. The CDR3 has 15 residues. The CDR3: CASSQAPGGGDEQYF. The CDR3 DNA sequence: TGTGCCAGCAGCCAAGCCCCCGGGGGCGGGGACGAGCAGTACTTC.